These T cell receptor beta chains were read from a single sample in a study of T cell repertoires in cytomegalovirus infection. TCRdb ran MiXCR on the reads and lists one entry per CDR3 protein. This table holds about 180,000 distinct CDR3 sequences, around 14% found once. Specimen: PBMCs. These receptor sequences come from a human donor in good health (CMV status not recorded). Some clones in this sample may be carry-over from other donors' samples. Both conserved end residues are part of each CDR3.

CDR3: CASSRAGGGETQYF; V: TRBV7-2
CDR3: CASSLGLGQGAGELFF; V: TRBV12-3/TRBV12-4
CDR3: CASIKDPTNEKLFF; V: TRBV7-9
CDR3: CASRYEGEAFF; V: TRBV5-1
CDR3: CSARDSATSPNEQFF; V: TRBV20-1
CDR3: CASSFPSTAFLGYTF; V: TRBV28
CDR3: CASSLSSPGQDPGLRGYTF; V: TRBV27
CDR3: CSATDRSLAKNIQYF; V: TRBV29-1
CDR3: CAIGGDRFATNEKLFF; V: TRBV10-3
CDR3: CASSLSPGLANNEQFF; V: TRBV28
CDR3: CSAKGLAGSETQYF; V: TRBV20-1
CDR3: CASVRGGGQGVYEQYF; V: TRBV12-3/TRBV12-4
CDR3: CASGRRGGGNEQFF; V: TRBV28
CDR3: CSFRSGEGTDTQYF; V: TRBV20-1
CDR3: CSACKREGVNEQFF; V: TRBV29-1
CDR3: CASSYRGITEAFF; V: TRBV13
CDR3: CASSFDRVSGYTF; V: TRBV4-1
CDR3: CASSLSRSTEAFF; V: TRBV7-2
CDR3: CASSLGGLSGRRNSEAFF; V: TRBV7-9
CDR3: CASSRADGETQYF; V: TRBV7-2
CDR3: CASSPGGRDEQYF; V: TRBV7-9
CDR3: CASGFGLNTEAFF; V: TRBV12-5
CDR3: CASSLEVLYNEQFF; V: TRBV7-2
CDR3: CASSLAGELFF; V: TRBV11-3
CDR3: CATSIKGRTYGYTF; V: TRBV15
CDR3: CASSLGTGYLNYEQYF; V: TRBV12-3/TRBV12-4
CDR3: CASTPGGDKGEQYF; V: TRBV9
CDR3: CASSFGTYEQYF; V: TRBV28
CDR3: CASSLTSGSDLNEQFF; V: TRBV5-1
CDR3: CASSLRQGHMSFF; V: TRBV7-2
CDR3: CASTQDSFGTEAFF; V: TRBV5-1
CDR3: CASSQDLRTEAFF; V: TRBV4-2
CDR3: CASSTTTGDTEAFF; V: TRBV7-2
CDR3: CASSLGLAGQPGETQYF; V: TRBV5-1
CDR3: CASSIMPETEQFF; V: TRBV19
CDR3: CASSIQTGELFF; V: TRBV27
CDR3: CASSIDRGEGYGYTF; V: TRBV19
CDR3: CSVDLANVLTF; V: TRBV29-1
CDR3: CATSDLRREGHETQYF; V: TRBV24-1
CDR3: CASSDAGAGTDTQYF; V: TRBV2
CDR3: CASSVGTGGSYEQYF; V: TRBV6-1
CDR3: CASSYRRGHESGNQPQHF; V: TRBV6-2/TRBV6-3
CDR3: CASSLTPGGSTEAFF; V: TRBV12-3/TRBV12-4
CDR3: CASSLAFGTGPNTEAFF; V: TRBV5-1
CDR3: CASSLGNSGNTIYF; V: TRBV12-3/TRBV12-4
CDR3: CASSLGPMEYNEQFF; V: TRBV7-8